Following are 22 T cell receptor beta chains from one sample sequenced in a study of cytomegalovirus exposure and HLA in healthy donors. Profiled with immunoSEQ multiplex PCR; TCRdb holds only in-frame clones, not every one. The sample consists of roughly 56,000 clones, 75% to 95% of them appearing once. Sequencing was performed on PBMCs. Receptor source: a woman aged 30 to 39 in good health and CMV-seronegative.

This clone was picked up a small number of times. This chain uses TRBV2 with TRBJ1-2; TRBD1 is a possible D gene (5 bases). Germline V gives CDR1 SNHLY, CDR2 FYNNEI. The CDR3 length is 13 residues. Trimming removed 3 bases from V and 4 bases from J, with 9 bases in between. The CDR3 here is CASSEQGSYGYTF. In nucleotides, the CDR3 is TGTGCCAGCAGTGAGCAGGGATCCTATGGCTACACCTTC.

V and J are TRBV5-5 and TRBJ2-7; 10 nucleotides agree with TRBD1. V dropped 4 bases and J dropped 2; count of bases not matched to a gene: 12. The CDR3 length is 17 residues. Germline CDR1 is SGHKS and CDR2 is YYEKEE (reference sequence). In nucleotides, the CDR3 is TGTGCCAGCAGCAAATTAACTGCGGGACAGGGGCCCTACGAGCAGTACTTC. As protein: CASSKLTAGQGPYEQYF.

The chain carries TRBV7-2 and TRBJ1-1; the match to TRBD1 covers 7 bases. From germline, CDR1 is SGHTA and CDR2 FQGNSA. V was clipped by 5 bases and J by 1 base; unmatched bases: 4. The CDR3 runs 14 residues. DNA of the CDR3: TGTGCCAGCAGCATCGGGACAGCGAACACTGAAGCTTTCTTT. Protein sequence: CASSIGTANTEAFF. Full variable domain (missing parts from reference TRBV7-2 and TRBJ1-1): GAGVSQSPSNKVTEKGKDVELRCDPISGHTALYWYRQSLGQGLEFLIYFQGNSAPDKSGLPSDRFSAERTGGSVSTLTIQRTQQEDSAVYLCASSIGTANTEAFFGQGTRLTVV.

V and J are TRBV15 and TRBJ2-1; TRBD1 matches at 7 bases. The germline gives CDR1 LNHNV, CDR2 YYDKDF (reference sequence). The V and J ends lost 6 bases and 1 base, in that order; junction bases with no gene match: 9. The CDR3 loop spans 16 amino acids. CDR3 bases: TGTGCCACCAGAACGGGACAGTGGGAATCCTACAATGAGCAGTTCTTC. Protein sequence: CATRTGQWESYNEQFF.

The chain uses TRBV30 and TRBJ1-2; D is possibly TRBD1 (6 bases). CDR3 length equals 13 residues. The germline V gene has CDR1 GTSNPN and CDR2 SVGIG (reference sequence). V was shortened by 2 bases and J by 7 bases, with 14 bases between the two germline ends. The CDR3 sequence is CAWSKWGQVGYTF. The CDR3 region has the DNA TGTGCCTGGAGTAAGTGGGGGCAGGTTGGCTACACCTTC.

The chain is built from TRBV29-1 and TRBJ2-7, with 8 positions matching TRBD2. Per germline, CDR1 SQVTM and CDR2 ANQGSEA. This CDR3 region has 14 residues. V lost 6 bases, J lost 1 base, and 8 bases stayed unmatched. In nucleotides, the CDR3 is TGCAGCGTAAAACCGGGACTAGATTCCTACGAGCAGTACTTC. This gives the protein CSVKPGLDSYEQYF.

The chain recombines TRBV7-8 with TRBJ2-7; D possibly corresponds to TRBD1 (6 bases). CDR3 length equals 14 residues. Trimming removed 2 bases from V and 6 bases from J, with 14 bases in between. Germline CDR1 is SGHVS and CDR2 is FQNEAQ. The CDR3 bases are TGTGCCAGCAGCTTACCGAATATACAGGGCGAGCAGTACTTC. Protein: CASSLPNIQGEQYF.

V is TRBV6-1 and J is TRBJ1-3, with D possibly matching TRBD1 (5 bases). CDR1 and CDR2 from the germline V gene are MNHNS and SASEGT. This CDR3 has 14 amino acids. V lost 2 bases and J 4 bases, leaving 9 bases between the germline ends. CDR3: CASSEWGVGNTIYF. In nucleotides, the CDR3 is TGTGCCAGCAGTGAATGGGGGGTAGGAAACACCATATATTTT.

The rearrangement links TRBV7-9 to TRBJ2-3, with TRBD2 identical over 8 bases. V trimming: 2 bases; J trimming: 4 bases; junction bases outside the gene matches: 14. Germline-derived CDR1 and CDR2 are SEHNR and FQNEAQ (reference sequence). There are 18 residues in the CDR3. The CDR3 DNA reads as TGTGCCAGCAGCTTACTCAGCGGGAGCCCCTCTGGGGCAGATACGCAGTATTTT. The encoded protein is CASSLLSGSPSGADTQYF.

This chain joins TRBV5-1 and TRBJ1-1; possible D gene TRBD1, 6 bases. This CDR3 is built from 15 residues. CDR1 and CDR2 (germline): SGHRS, YFSETQ. The V and J ends lost 3 bases and 6 bases respectively, with 18 bases between them. In nucleotides, the CDR3 is TGCGCCAGCAGCTCGGAGAGGGGCGGGGGGCCTGAAGCTTTCTTT. Protein: CASSSERGGGPEAFF.

V usage is TRBV5-1 and J usage is TRBJ2-1; 8 positions match TRBD2. V was clipped by 0 bases and J by 5 bases; unmatched bases: 7. CDR1 is SGHRS and CDR2 is YFSETQ in the germline V gene. The CDR3 covers 16 residues. The CDR3 DNA follows: TGCGCCAGCAGCTTGGGTCCCCTAGCGGGCGACAATGAGCAGTTCTTC. Its protein is CASSLGPLAGDNEQFF.

This clone has just one count. V gene TRBV7-2 combines with J gene TRBJ2-1, with D tentatively TRBD2 (6 bases). Germline V CDR1 and CDR2: SGHTA, FQGNSA. V shed 3 bases and J shed 9 bases, with 12 bases lying between them. The CDR3 is 13 amino acids. CDR3 nucleotides: TGTGCCAGCAGCTTGGGACTTGAAGGTGAGCAGTTCTTC. Protein: CASSLGLEGEQFF.

The chain recombines TRBV7-2 with TRBJ2-1; 13 nucleotides match TRBD2. The germline V gene has CDR1 SGHTA and CDR2 FQGNSA. Trimming cost V 0 bases and J 13 bases; bases outside gene matches: 9. The CDR3 totals 16 residues. The CDR3 DNA sequence: TGTGCCAGCAGCTTAGCGCCCGGACTAGCGGGGGTGAATCAGTTCTTC. Amino acids: CASSLAPGLAGVNQFF.

This clone occurred once. This rearrangement joins TRBV6-1 to TRBJ2-1, with a possible D match to TRBD2 (5 bases). This CDR3 is built from 13 residues. V was shortened by 1 base and J by 6 bases, with 7 bases between the two germline ends. Germline CDR1 is MNHNS and CDR2 is SASEGT. The CDR3 here is CASSEVGLNEQFF. CDR3 bases: TGTGCCAGCAGTGAAGTCGGACTCAATGAGCAGTTCTTC.

The chain employs TRBV25-1 and TRBJ2-4; 8 bases are a match to TRBD2. V gave up 1 base and J gave up 15 bases; unmatched junction bases: 14. The length of the CDR3 is 15 residues. Per the germline V gene, CDR1 is MGHDK and CDR2 is SYGVNS. For the CDR3, the DNA is TGTGCCAGCAGTGAATCCCGGGACGGGAGGGCGAGGTTGTACTTC. It is translated as CASSESRDGRARLYF.

J is TRBJ2-5 and V is TRBV28; 8 bases align to TRBD2. This CDR3 contains 17 residues. Germline V gene data show CDR1 as MDHEN and CDR2 as SYDVKM. V shed 10 bases, J shed 7 bases, and the junction held 23 bases outside the gene matches. The CDR3: CAIGSLWGLEVSGTQYF. CDR3 DNA: TGTGCCATCGGATCCTTATGGGGACTAGAAGTTTCTGGGACCCAGTACTTC.

The chain is built from TRBV5-4 and TRBJ2-5; 13 bases align to TRBD2. J lost 12 bases, V lost 9 bases, and 8 bases had no gene match. The CDR3 covers 12 residues. Per germline, CDR1 SGHNT and CDR2 YYREEE (reference sequence). CDR3 protein: CAIPGLAGSEYF. CDR3 nucleotides: TGTGCCATCCCGGGACTAGCGGGATCAGAGTACTTC.

This rearrangement joins TRBV7-6 to TRBJ2-1; 11 bases are shared with TRBD2. V shed 3 bases and J 8 bases; nucleotides not matched to a gene: 3. Germline lookup yields CDR1 SGHVS and CDR2 FNYEAQ. The CDR3 is made up of 14 amino acids. The CDR3 spells CASSLTSGTHEQFF. CDR3 DNA: TGTGCCAGCAGCTTGACTAGCGGGACTCATGAGCAGTTCTTC.

The V and J genes are TRBV20-1 and TRBJ2-7; TRBD1 might be the D (6 bases). CDR3 length equals 11 residues. Germline CDR1 DFQATT, CDR2 SNEGSKA (reference sequence). The V end was cut by 6 bases, the J end by 6 bases, with 12 bases between. The CDR3 is CSALQGLEQYF. CDR3 DNA sequence: TGCAGTGCCCTCCAGGGGCTCGAGCAGTACTTC.

The rearrangement joins TRBV30 to TRBJ2-4; tentatively, D is TRBD1 (5 bases). From germline, CDR1 is GTSNPN and CDR2 SVGIG (reference sequence). CDR3 length: 16 amino acids. V lost 0 bases and J 3 bases, leaving 15 bases between the germline ends. The CDR3 DNA sequence: TGTGCCTGGAGTGTCGGGCAGGGTCGGAACAAAAACATTCAGTACTTC. It encodes CAWSVGQGRNKNIQYF.

CDR3 region: CASSQRQFETQYF. Written as DNA, the CDR3 is TGTGCCAGCAGCCAGAGACAGTTCGAGACCCAGTACTTC. V usage is TRBV7-9 and J usage is TRBJ2-5; D is perhaps TRBD1 (5 bases). Germline V gene sequence: CDR1 SEHNR, CDR2 FQNEAQ (reference sequence). The V end was cut by 5 bases, the J end by 5 bases, with 12 bases between. The CDR3 runs 13 residues.

The chain joins TRBV6-1 to TRBJ2-7, with a tentative D call TRBD1 (6 bases). Trimming shortened V by 2 bases and J by 3 bases, and 14 bases separated the two germline ends. CDR1 is MNHNS and CDR2 is SASEGT in the germline V gene. The length of the CDR3 is 15 residues. This chain's CDR3 is CASSETPGTNYEQYF. As DNA, the CDR3 is TGTGCCAGCAGTGAAACGCCCGGGACAAACTACGAGCAGTACTTC.